One and the same sample provided the 23 T cell receptor beta chains below, sequenced in a study of blood T cell repertoires in COVID-19. Libraries were prepared by immunoSEQ multiplex PCR; TCRdb keeps only in-frame clonotypes and omits some of them. The table includes hundreds of thousands of clones, 80% to 90% detected once. The sequencing sample was made of PBMCs or T cells enriched from blood (not recorded which). The receptors here all came from an older woman who had recovered from COVID-19.

This clone has a single count. The gene calls are TRBV28 and TRBJ1-2; possible D gene TRBD1, 6 bases. CDR1 is MDHEN, CDR2 SYDVKM, per germline. Trimming stripped 3 bases from V and 3 bases from J, with 26 bases between. The length of the CDR3 is 19 residues. The CDR3 DNA reads as TGTGCCAGCAGTTTTCGGGTGGGGGCAGAGGTCTCGGGTTACTATGGCTACACCTTC. It yields the protein CASSFRVGAEVSGYYGYTF.

This sequence joins TRBV6-5 and TRBJ1-2, with D perhaps matching TRBD1 (5 bases). CDR3 length: 12 residues. Germline CDR1 reads MNHEY; CDR2 reads SVGAGI. V shed 8 bases and J shed 7 bases, with 14 bases lying between them. The CDR3 is CASGLTAIGYTF. The CDR3, as DNA: TGTGCCAGCGGCCTGACAGCGATTGGCTACACCTTC.

This clone was detected only once. V usage is TRBV28 and J usage is TRBJ1-1, with no clear D. The germline gives CDR1 MDHEN, CDR2 SYDVKM. The V gene lost 2 bases and the J gene lost 1 base, with 14 bases spanning the gap. This CDR3 has 16 residues. The CDR3 here is CASSLISGSGNTEAFF. For the CDR3, the DNA is TGTGCCAGCAGTTTAATAAGTGGGTCAGGGAACACTGAAGCTTTCTTT. The entire variable domain, with the rest obtained from reference TRBV28 and TRBJ1-1, is as follows: DVKVTQSSRYLVKRTGEKVFLECVQDMDHENMFWYRQDPGLGLRLIYFSYDVKMKEKGDIPEGYSVSREKKERFSLILESASTNQTSMYLCASSLISGSGNTEAFFGQGTRLTVV.

The V call is TRBV5-1, the J call TRBJ1-4, with D maybe TRBD1 (5 bases). V lost 4 bases to trimming and J lost 2 bases, with 12 bases between them. The germline V gene encodes CDR1 SGHRS and CDR2 YFSETQ. The CDR3 is 15 residues long. This CDR3 reads CASSASGQTNEKLFF. CDR3 bases: TGCGCCAGCAGCGCATCAGGGCAGACTAATGAAAAACTGTTTTTT. Using reference TRBV5-1 and TRBJ1-4 for the parts outside the CDR3, the full variable domain is KAGVTQTPRYLIKTRGQQVTLSCSPISGHRSVSWYQQTPGQGLQFLFEYFSETQRNKGNFPGRFSGRQFSNSRSEMNVSTLELGDSALYLCASSASGQTNEKLFFGSGTQLSVL.

V is TRBV3-1 (or the pseudogene TRBV3-2) and J is TRBJ2-5; D call uncertain. The CDR3 spans 16 residues. Germline CDR1 and CDR2: LGHDT and YNNKEL (reference sequence). The V and J ends lost 4 bases and 4 bases respectively, with 19 bases between them. The CDR3, as DNA: TGTGCCAGCAGCCCGATTGGAGCAGTCAGAGGAGAGACCCAGTACTTC. It encodes CASSPIGAVRGETQYF.

The rearrangement joins TRBV27 to TRBJ2-1, with 7 bases aligning to TRBD2. V was pared by 8 bases and J by 15 bases, with 13 bases of the junction left unmatched. The CDR3 is 12 residues long. Per germline, CDR1 MNHEY and CDR2 SMNVEV (reference sequence). This CDR3 reads CASVGGRGVRFF. In nucleotides, the CDR3 is TGTGCCAGCGTCGGAGGACGGGGGGTACGGTTCTTC.

The chain carries TRBV15 and TRBJ2-5; 10 bases map to TRBD2. This CDR3 has 19 residues. J lost 4 bases, V lost 0 bases, and 14 bases had no gene match. Germline V gene lookup returns CDR1 LNHNV and CDR2 YYDKDF (reference sequence). The CDR3 spells CATSRDSFLLAGDGETQYF. Here the CDR3 DNA reads TGTGCCACCAGCAGAGATTCCTTCTTGCTAGCGGGGGACGGAGAGACCCAGTACTTC.

The V and J genes are TRBV2 and TRBJ1-6; a possible D gene is TRBD1 (6 bases). The CDR3 totals 16 residues. V lost 5 bases and J 7 bases, leaving 18 bases between the germline ends. The germline gives CDR1 SNHLY, CDR2 FYNNEI. CDR3: CASSWLDSGANSPLHF. The CDR3, as DNA: TGTGCCAGCAGTTGGTTGGACAGTGGGGCCAATTCACCCCTCCACTTT.

The chain carries TRBV30 and TRBJ1-1; the match to TRBD1 covers 7 bases. The CDR3 runs to 13 residues. J was trimmed by 1 base and V by 8 bases; bases with no gene match: 7. The germline gives CDR1 GTSNPN, CDR2 SVGIG (reference sequence). The DNA for the CDR3 is TGTGCCCGCCACGACAGGGCGAACACTGAAGCTTTCTTT. The encoded protein is CARHDRANTEAFF.

CDR3 in DNA: TGTGCCAGCAGCTTAGTGGCAGGGGGTAGCTACGAGCAGTACGTC. As protein: CASSLVAGGSYEQYV. J is TRBJ2-7 and V is TRBV11-2, with TRBD1 identical over 7 bases. The CDR3 spans 15 residues. V was clipped by 1 base and J by 3 bases; unmatched bases: 6. In germline, CDR1 is SGHAT, CDR2 FQNNGV.

The V gene is TRBV2, the J gene TRBJ2-3, with 11 bases matching TRBD2. From germline, CDR1 is SNHLY and CDR2 FYNNEI. The CDR3 runs 13 residues. The V and J ends lost 6 bases and 11 bases, in that order; junction bases with no gene match: 7. The CDR3: CASSFPSGGMQYF. In DNA form, the CDR3 reads TGTGCCAGCAGCTTCCCTAGCGGGGGGATGCAGTATTTT.

J is TRBJ2-3 and V is TRBV7-2, with 10 bases matching TRBD2. The CDR3 extends over 16 amino acids. Looked up from germline, CDR1 is SGHTA and CDR2 is FQGNSA. The V segment lost 5 bases and the J segment 2 bases; nucleotides outside the gene matches: 7. CDR3 DNA sequence: TGTGCCAGCAGCAGAAATAGCGGGGGGAACACAGATACGCAGTATTTT. Translated, it gives CASSRNSGGNTDTQYF.

This rearrangement joins TRBV10-1 to TRBJ2-1; 9 positions agree with TRBD1. Germline V CDR1 and CDR2: WNHNN, SYGVQD (reference sequence). This CDR3 is 16 amino acids long. J lost 6 bases, V lost 1 base, and 7 bases had no gene match. The CDR3: CASSEFIGQGSNEQFF. In DNA form, the CDR3 reads TGCGCCAGCAGTGAGTTTATAGGACAGGGGTCCAATGAGCAGTTCTTC.

The genes are TRBV24-1 and TRBJ2-1; D is ambiguous. Germline CDR1 is KGHDR and CDR2 is SFDVKD. Between the trimmed V and J ends, which lost 3 bases and 4 bases, there was a span of 9 bases. The CDR3 runs to 14 residues. The CDR3 DNA reads TGTGCCACCAGTGATAGTACCAGTTACAATGAGCAGTTCTTC. Its translation: CATSDSTSYNEQFF.

The chain couples TRBV19 to TRBJ2-4; 11 nucleotides match TRBD1. Trimming removed 5 bases from V and 12 bases from J; junction bases left unmatched: 18. The CDR3 covers 17 residues. Germline CDR1 is LNHDA and CDR2 is SQIVND (reference sequence). The CDR3 DNA is TGTGCCAGTAGTGCCAATAGCCCCGGGACAGGGGGTTCGGGTCAGTACTTC. Its translation is CASSANSPGTGGSGQYF.

A few counts support this clone. The chain links TRBV30 to TRBJ2-3; weak D call: TRBD2 (5 bases). The CDR3 covers 14 residues. CDR1 GTSNPN and CDR2 SVGIG come from the germline V gene (reference sequence). The V end lost 0 bases, the J end lost 0 bases, and 7 bases lay between the germline ends. CDR3 sequence (DNA): TGTGCCTGGAGTGTCGCTAGCAGCACAGATACGCAGTATTTT. The encoded protein is CAWSVASSTDTQYF.

The table lists this clone with a few counts. V gene TRBV5-5 combines with J gene TRBJ1-1; D is perhaps TRBD1 (6 bases). The CDR3 has 16 amino acids. CDR1 is SGHKS, CDR2 YYEKEE, per germline (reference sequence). Trimming took off 1 base at V and 1 base at J, with 14 bases between the two ends. CDR3 sequence: CASSLKSGQQNTEAFF. CDR3 coding DNA: TGTGCCAGCAGCTTGAAGTCCGGACAGCAGAACACTGAAGCTTTCTTT.

The chain joins TRBV2 to TRBJ2-7, with TRBD1 matching 9 bases. CDR1 and CDR2 from the germline V gene are SNHLY and FYNNEI. J lost 3 bases, V lost 2 bases, and 8 bases had no gene match. CDR3 size: 16 residues. The CDR3: CASSERSGGQGYEQYF. The CDR3 bases are TGTGCCAGCAGTGAAAGGTCCGGGGGACAGGGCTACGAGCAGTACTTC.

This clone has a handful of counts. This sequence joins TRBV2 and TRBJ1-4; 8 bases align to TRBD1. CDR1 and CDR2 from the germline V gene are SNHLY and FYNNEI. Trimming took 6 bases from V and 10 from J; bases not matched to a gene: 13. The CDR3 has 15 residues. The CDR3 protein is CASRTGAPTPGKLFF. The CDR3 nucleotides are TGTGCCAGCAGGACAGGGGCCCCTACCCCTGGAAAACTGTTTTTT. The full variable domain, with the rest looked up from reference TRBV2 and TRBJ1-4, is EPEVTQTPSHQVTQMGQEVILRCVPISNHLYFYWYRQILGQKVEFLVSFYNNEISEKSEIFDDQFSVERPDGSNFTLKIRSTKLEDSAMYFCASRTGAPTPGKLFFGSGTQLSVL.

The chain is built from TRBV11-2 and TRBJ1-1; 7 nucleotides align to TRBD1. This CDR3 contains 13 residues. Trimming cost V 5 bases and J 5 bases; bases outside gene matches: 5. Germline CDR1 and CDR2: SGHAT and FQNNGV. CDR3 loop: CASSRTRGTEAFF. The CDR3 DNA follows: TGTGCCAGCAGCCGAACCAGGGGGACTGAAGCTTTCTTT. Combining the CDR3 with reference TRBV11-2 and TRBJ1-1 gives the whole variable domain EAGVAQSPRYKIIEKRQSVAFWCNPISGHATLYWYQQILGQGPKLLIQFQNNGVVDDSQLPKDRFSAERLKGVDSTLKIQPAKLEDSAVYLCASSRTRGTEAFFGQGTRLTVV.

V and J are TRBV27 and TRBJ2-3; perhaps TRBD2 as D (5 bases). Trimming removed 3 bases from V and 3 bases from J, with 10 bases in between. The V gene's germline CDR1 is MNHEY and CDR2 SMNVEV (reference sequence). The CDR3 runs to 14 residues. The CDR3 is CASSFLTTTDTQYF. The CDR3 bases are TGTGCCAGCAGTTTTCTGACTACTACAGATACGCAGTATTTT.

The gene calls are TRBV9 and TRBJ1-1, with D unclear. In germline, CDR1 is SGDLS, CDR2 YYNGEE. The germline V and J ends were trimmed by 4 bases and 7 bases, with 14 bases remaining between them. CDR3 size: 13 residues. CDR3 bases: TGTGCCAGCAGCCCATCCAGGTCCCTTGAAGCTTTCTTT. It is translated as CASSPSRSLEAFF.

This rearrangement joins TRBV3-1 (or the pseudogene TRBV3-2) to TRBJ2-7; D unclear. The ends were cut back, 2 bases at V and 4 bases at J, with 9 bases in the middle. The CDR3 is 13 amino acids. Looked up from germline, CDR1 is LGHDT and CDR2 is YNNKEL (reference sequence). CDR3 coding DNA: TGTGCCAGCAGCCAAAATGAGATATACGAGCAGTACTTC. Translation: CASSQNEIYEQYF.